This TCR beta chain was observed in a study of blood T cell repertoires in COVID-19 (dated by TCRdb to the early 2020s). Turning to the overall study: Samples covering the acute and convalescent phases of COVID-19 were provided by collaborators in the United States, Italy and Spain. Subjects who had been exposed to COVID-19, were actively infected with it, or had recovered from it provided the deeply sampled blood TCRbeta repertoires that made up the dataset. A de-identified subject ID, COVID-19 status, age in years and sex were almost always included in the sample metadata. Where available, HLA class I and class II types were taken from metadata supplied by the sample provider and were not determined by assay-based typing. The prospective study material was composed of cDNA or gDNA derived from T cells, B-cell-depleted T cells, or PBMCs. A freely available public database, intended as a resource for researchers studying the immune response to SARS-CoV-2, is where the repertoires were released. Samples came from the ongoing ImmuneRACE study (first 160 participants) plus 1,254 subjects from 6 global collaborators. Overall results and qualifications from the work: Clinical and demographic metadata were provided uncurated, with the amount varying by source and participant.

Samples from volunteer blood donors who had recovered from COVID-19 were contributed by a second Seattle source. Whole blood was collected in K2EDTA tubes by collaborating institutions according to the institutions' own protocols. Collaborator samples were shipped for TCRbeta analysis as frozen whole blood, isolated PBMCs, or DNA extracted from either sample type. TCRbeta CDR3 regions were amplified from genomic DNA by means of the immunoSEQ Assay, a bias-controlled multiplex PCR. The study's processing was this. The number of nucleated cells in each sample was estimated from the amplification of reference gene primers within the assay. To quantify the absolute abundance of each unique TCRbeta CDR3 rearrangement, sequence reads were collapsed and filtered. For each sample, productive Simpson clonality was calculated as the square root of Simpson's diversity index across productive rearrangements. Held by TCRdb, this immuneACCESS table contains in-frame sequences only and omits some clones. Under half of the omission traces to an unresolved V gene where checked; the cause of the rest is unknown. That table gives V, J and clone size, and the DNA gave D and trimming. The sample table shows a few hundred thousand clones, and 75% to 85% are seen once. About 1.5% of the sample belongs to the ten largest clones.

Turning to this clone: Its specific antigen is unknown. Base-call qualities are not available, and no considerably larger clone is one nucleotide away.

V is pruned by 0 bases and J by 5 bases, leaving 2 bases of the junction without a gene match. The CDR3 measures 16 amino acids from cysteine to phenylalanine. Solely the CDR3 DNA is kept, with 48 bases framed from the first base. Looking up the germline V gene yields CDR1 MNHEY and CDR2 SVGAGI. This TCR came from a woman in her thirties or forties who had recovered from COVID-19. The V and J segments used are TRBV6-5 and TRBJ2-2; TRBD2 lines up with 11 middle nucleotides. Material: peripheral blood. The DNA sequence reads TGTGCCAGCAGTTACTCGCTAGCGGGGGGTACCGGGGAGCTGTTTTTT. Translation gives CASSYSLAGGTGELFF.